The source of this T cell receptor beta chain is a study of shared clonotypes between healthy human individuals (TCRdb year 2020). Regarding the study in general: The cohort included a few men and a couple of women between 18 and 49 years of age. Between about 0.8 and 9.5 billion PBMCs per donor were obtained by leukapheresis. Different laboratories and diverse techniques were used to prepare libraries and sequence TCR repertoires, to increase sequencing depth and limit assay-specific biases. Per donor, three plates each were used for CD4 naive and CD4 memory, two for CD8 naive, and one for CD8 memory. To estimate repertoire size and how much clonotypes are shared between individuals, the study performed deep sequencing of blood TCR repertoires from roughly five healthy adults.

Donors were healthy HIV-negative adults with no recently reported acute infections or vaccinations. All donors were Caucasian adults living in Nashville, Tennessee, USA. CD4+ T cells were enriched by magnetic negative selection; naive cells were then positively selected on CD45RA, and the negative fraction formed the memory subset. Blood was collected by leukapheresis, and PBMCs were isolated by Ficoll-Histopaque density gradient centrifugation and then cryopreserved in liquid nitrogen vapor phase. Analytical flow cytometry was used to check the purity and quantity of every magnetically sorted T cell population. Each sorted fraction had its genomic DNA isolated and then quantified by UV absorbance on a Nanodrop 2000c. As regards this clone: No antigen is known for it. Per-base qualities were not stored, and no clone one base away is much larger. Other nucleotide sequences in the sample specify the same CDR3.

TCR CDR3 regions were amplified from genomic DNA by multiplex PCR using the deep immunoSEQ assay. Extracted genomic DNA from each cell subset was spread evenly across all wells of several immunoSEQ 96-well plates, with each plate serving as a replicate. For sorted subsets, approximately 210 ng genomic DNA, equal to some 28,000 T cell genomes, was loaded into each replicate PCR. The purified libraries were quantified using a Qubit 3.0 fluorometer, sized with a Bioanalyzer 2100, and then quantified again using the KAPA Library Quantification kit. A separate single-read 150-cycle Illumina NextSeq 550 flow cell was used to sequence each immunoSEQ 96-well plate. The published analysis was carried out like this. Because the immunoSEQ output included only junctional sequences and no quality scores, the filtering could not be the same as the filtering used for full-length reads. To assign V/J genes and CDR3, sequences were annotated against IMGT germline references using PyIR, a Python wrapper for IgBLAST v1.9. Reads were removed for weak V/J assignments (E-value above 1e-6), missing CDR3, stop codons, out-of-frame junctions, or ambiguous translated residues. V3J clonotypes were defined as sequences sharing an identical inferred V gene, J gene, and CDR3 amino acid sequence. Percentage overlap between repertoires was computed as shared unique clonotypes divided by the size of the smaller repertoire. RTK rarefaction, the Chao1 estimator, and Recon v2.1 estimates of unobserved clonotypes were used to assess repertoire richness. Generation probabilities for all TCRbeta clonotypes obtained by the gDNA method from a few donors were computed using OLGA. The table was pulled from immuneACCESS by TCRdb, which kept in-frame rearrangements only. Such tables lose some clones; where checked, under half of the loss comes from unresolved V genes, and the rest has no known cause. The V and J calls and clone size are taken from that table; D and trimming were inferred from the DNA. Here the sample has 2 million to 2.5 million clones; 85% to 95% occur a single time. The ten largest clones represent approximately 0.39% of the sample.

The full study reports these points: Compared with non-shared clonotypes, clonotypes shared by all four sorted-subset donors had higher generation probabilities. Across a few donors, 4.5% to 6.5% of naive CD4, approximately 3.6% of naive CD8, under 2.5% of memory CD4, and under 0.45% of memory CD8 clonotypes were shared. Larger estimated clonotype richness was generally found for naive subsets than for memory subsets. Pairwise subsampling led to the expectation that sequencing depth would affect the degree of clonotype sharing among donors. Because the study included only a small number of donors, the genetic and exposure-history diversity represented was limited. Sampling was limited to blood, and TCR repertoires in tissue likely differ from TCR repertoires in blood. Incomplete sequencing was indicated by rarefaction of sorted-subset datasets, despite the large sequencing depth.

Material: naive CD4+ T cells from PBMCs. In light of the paper, this sample's cell subset or site label describes: CD45RA+ positively selected. The clonotype was recovered from a man younger than 35 in good health. Some clones in this sample may be carry-over from other donors' samples.

At the DNA level, the sequence is TGTGCCAGCAGCTTGGTTGCGGGAGGCACAGATACGCAGTATTTT. Its amino acids are CASSLVAGGTDTQYF. The sequence joins TRBV5-6 to TRBJ2-3; 7 bases in the middle match TRBD2. The CDR3 measures 15 amino acids from cysteine to phenylalanine. Of all the DNA, just the CDR3 is kept, 45 bases in frame from base 1. V is trimmed back by 0 bases and J by 1 base, and the junction contains 2 bases that no gene match accounts for. Reading the germline V gene gives CDR1 SGHDT and CDR2 YYEEEE.